Below are 25 T cell receptor beta chains sequenced from a single sample in a study of CD8 T cells in ankylosing spondylitis. Each CDR3 protein is one row after TCRdb ran MiXCR on the 5' RACE reads. This table has 350,000 or so distinct CDR3 sequences, under 15% appearing once. The material sequenced was blood, either unsorted or a sorted T cell fraction (not recorded which). These receptors originate from a male donor with ankylosing spondylitis or in good health (not recorded which).

This chain links TRBV9 with TRBJ2-1, with a possible D match to TRBD2 (5 bases). Looked up from germline, CDR1 is SGDLS and CDR2 is YYNGEE. V lost 3 bases to trimming and J lost 0 bases, with 28 bases between them. The CDR3 is 21 amino acids. The CDR3 nucleotides read TGTGCCAGCAGCGGATCCCCCGGGGTCGACACATACCAAGTCTCCTACAATGAGCAGTTCTTC. It is translated as CASSGSPGVDTYQVSYNEQFF.

This clonotype has a handful of counts. The chain links TRBV2 to TRBJ1-1; no clear D. Trimming took 6 bases from V and 10 from J, leaving 24 bases between them. Germline CDR1 and CDR2: SNHLY and FYNNEI. The length of the CDR3 is 15 residues. CDR3 loop: CASRVREYGEGRAFF. For the CDR3, the DNA is TGTGCCAGCAGGGTCCGGGAGTATGGGGAAGGGCGAGCTTTCTTT.

The CDR3 reads CASSPPHTYEQYF. As DNA, the CDR3 is TGTGCCAGCAGTCCCCCCCATACCTACGAGCAGTACTTC. This rearrangement joins TRBV28 to TRBJ2-7; D gene ambiguous. V was shortened by 5 bases and J by 2 bases, with 10 bases between the two germline ends. The CDR3 is 13 amino acids. From germline, CDR1 is MDHEN and CDR2 SYDVKM.

CDR3 DNA sequence: TGTGCCAGCAGTGACGTAAGACAGGGGCACAGCTCCTACGAGCAGTACTTC. Translated: CASSDVRQGHSSYEQYF. The chain carries TRBV25-1 and TRBJ2-7; 8 nucleotides agree with TRBD1. Germline lookup yields CDR1 MGHDK and CDR2 SYGVNS. The CDR3 sequence is 17 residues long. Unmatched junction bases numbered 10, after V lost 3 bases and J lost 0 bases.

The CDR3 bases are TGTGCCAGCAGCTTAGGGGGGACTAGCGGGACAACCTACGAGCAGTACTTC. Translation: CASSLGGTSGTTYEQYF. The J gene is TRBJ2-7, the V gene TRBV7-6; TRBD2 matches at 13 bases. The CDR3 totals 17 residues. V shed 1 base, J shed 2 bases, and the junction held 5 bases outside the gene matches. The V gene's germline CDR1 is SGHVS and CDR2 FNYEAQ.

The sample holds a few counts of this clonotype. The rearrangement links TRBV7-2 to TRBJ2-2, with D maybe TRBD1 (5 bases). Germline V gene lookup returns CDR1 SGHTA and CDR2 FQGNSA. This CDR3 is 16 amino acids long. The ends were cut back, 4 bases at V and 2 bases at J, with 14 bases in the middle. The chain's CDR3 is CASSSDMTANTGELFF. The CDR3 nucleotides are TGTGCCAGCAGCTCGGACATGACGGCTAACACCGGGGAGCTGTTTTTT.

The gene calls are TRBV3-1 and TRBJ2-2; D call uncertain. The CDR3 is made up of 13 amino acids. V dropped 1 base and J dropped 9 bases, with 9 bases sitting between them. Germline V CDR1 and CDR2: LGHDT, YNNKEL (reference sequence). The CDR3 sequence is CASSQGLGRELFF. The CDR3 DNA follows: TGTGCCAGCAGCCAAGGTCTCGGTAGGGAGCTGTTTTTT.

V and J are TRBV5-1 and TRBJ2-3, with D perhaps matching TRBD1 (5 bases). Germline loops: CDR1 SGHRS, CDR2 YFSETQ. The CDR3 contains 14 residues. Trimming pared 1 base from V and 5 bases from J, leaving 11 bases between. The CDR3 sequence: CASSLLQGLDTQYF. CDR3 DNA sequence: TGCGCCAGCAGCTTGCTCCAGGGTTTAGATACGCAGTATTTT. Filled out from reference TRBV5-1 and TRBJ2-3, the complete variable domain reads KAGVTQTPRYLIKTRGQQVTLSCSPISGHRSVSWYQQTPGQGLQFLFEYFSETQRNKGNFPGRFSGRQFSNSRSEMNVSTLELGDSALYLCASSLLQGLDTQYFGPGTRLTVL.

V is TRBV5-1 and J is TRBJ1-6; a weak D match, TRBD1 (5 bases). Germline CDR1 and CDR2: SGHRS and YFSETQ. V lost 2 bases, J lost 6 bases, and 15 bases lay in between. The CDR3 totals 16 residues. CDR3 coding DNA: TGCGCCAGCAGCTTCGGGACTTCCCGTGGTAATTCACCCCTCCACTTT. Amino acids: CASSFGTSRGNSPLHF.

This chain links TRBV7-8 with TRBJ2-4; D gene ambiguous. The germline V and J ends were trimmed by 5 bases and 5 bases, with 16 bases remaining between them. In germline, CDR1 is SGHVS, CDR2 FQNEAQ. The CDR3 is 15 amino acids. The CDR3 sequence is CASSTTYLRENIQYF. CDR3 nucleotides: TGTGCCAGCAGCACAACTTACCTCCGCGAAAACATTCAGTACTTC.

The chain joins TRBV3-1 to TRBJ2-2, with 10 positions matching TRBD1. V lost 4 bases to trimming and J lost 7 bases; unmatched junction nucleotides: 6. CDR1 and CDR2 (germline): LGHDT, YNNKEL (reference sequence). The CDR3 is 15 residues long. CDR3 bases: TGTGCCAGCAGCCGCCTGGGACAGGGGAGCGGGGAGCTGTTTTTT. Encoded protein: CASSRLGQGSGELFF.

The DNA of the CDR3 is TGTGCCAGCAGCTTAGCTAGCGGGAGGGCCCAGGAGCAGTTCTTC. The encoded protein is CASSLASGRAQEQFF. The chain joins TRBV7-9 to TRBJ2-1; 11 bases align to TRBD2. Germline V gene sequence: CDR1 SEHNR, CDR2 FQNEAQ (reference sequence). V lost 0 bases, J lost 10 bases, and 5 bases stayed unmatched. This CDR3 is built from 15 residues.

The V and J genes are TRBV12-3 or TRBV12-4 and TRBJ1-2; D is uncertain. The CDR3 has 13 amino acids. Trimming pared 8 bases from V and 0 bases from J, leaving 10 bases between. CDR3 protein: CASLGAANYGYTF. In DNA form, the CDR3 reads TGTGCCAGCCTCGGAGCTGCTAACTATGGCTACACCTTC.

The chain uses TRBV5-5 and TRBJ1-1; no clear D. Germline-derived CDR1 and CDR2 are SGHKS and YYEKEE (reference sequence). The CDR3 has 15 amino acids. The V gene lost 0 bases and the J gene lost 0 bases, with 9 bases spanning the gap. The DNA of the CDR3 is TGTGCCAGCAGCTTGGTAGGCAGCATGAACACTGAAGCTTTCTTT. Translating it yields CASSLVGSMNTEAFF. Drawing the rest from reference TRBV5-5 and TRBJ1-1, the complete variable domain is DAGVTQSPTHLIKTRGQQVTLRCSPISGHKSVSWYQQVLGQGPQFIFQYYEKEERGRGNFPDRFSARQFPNYSSELNVNALLLGDSALYLCASSLVGSMNTEAFFGQGTRLTVV.

This clonotype was seen only a few times. J is TRBJ2-1 and V is TRBV29-1; D may be TRBD1 (6 bases). Germline CDR1 is SQVTM and CDR2 is ANQGSEA. This CDR3 contains 14 residues. Trimming removed 4 bases at V and 7 bases at J, with 17 bases between. CDR3 in amino acids: CSVVSWGPQNEQFF. For the CDR3, the DNA is TGCAGCGTTGTAAGCTGGGGGCCACAGAATGAGCAGTTCTTC.

The chain couples TRBV29-1 to TRBJ2-3; D gene uncertain. Germline CDR1 reads SQVTM; CDR2 reads ANQGSEA. CDR3 size: 11 residues. Trimming left V 2 bases short and J 5 bases short, with 5 bases between. This CDR3 reads CSVELLDTQYF. The CDR3, as DNA: TGCAGCGTTGAACTTCTAGATACGCAGTATTTT.

The chain is built from TRBV5-1 and TRBJ1-2, with D possibly being TRBD1 (6 bases). Germline assignment: CDR1 SGHRS and CDR2 YFSETQ. Trimming took off 0 bases at V and 7 bases at J, with 10 bases between the two ends. This CDR3 has 13 amino acids. The CDR3 loop reads CASSLGAGAGYTF. In DNA form, the CDR3 reads TGCGCCAGCAGCTTGGGGGCAGGGGCTGGCTACACCTTC.

This chain uses TRBV5-1 with TRBJ1-3; TRBD1 agrees at 7 bases. In germline, CDR1 is SGHRS, CDR2 YFSETQ. The CDR3 covers 17 residues. The ends lost 1 base at V and 1 base at J; junction bases unmatched: 8. CDR3 amino acids: CASSLRTGGTSGNTIYF. As DNA, the CDR3 is TGCGCCAGCAGCTTGCGGACAGGTGGGACTTCTGGAAACACCATATATTTT. Combining the CDR3 with reference TRBV5-1 and TRBJ1-3 gives the whole variable domain KAGVTQTPRYLIKTRGQQVTLSCSPISGHRSVSWYQQTPGQGLQFLFEYFSETQRNKGNFPGRFSGRQFSNSRSEMNVSTLELGDSALYLCASSLRTGGTSGNTIYFGEGSWLTVV.

On this clonotype itself: Mismatch with germline at one junction end may stem from a read error. The chain uses TRBV5-6 and TRBJ2-3; 7 positions match TRBD2. CDR3 length: 12 amino acids. The germline V gene encodes CDR1 SGHDT and CDR2 YYEEEE. The CDR3 DNA reads as TGTGCCAGCAGCACCGACCGACTAGCAGCGGATTTT. This encodes CASSTDRLAADF.

This clonotype was counted at least ten times. The chain links TRBV3-1 to TRBJ1-2, with D possibly TRBD1 on 5 matching bases. From germline, CDR1 is LGHDT and CDR2 YNNKEL (reference sequence). The CDR3 is 15 residues long. The V end lost 4 bases, the J end lost 4 bases, and 16 bases lay between the germline ends. The chain's CDR3 is CASSPSGPQAYGYTF. CDR3 DNA sequence: TGTGCCAGCAGCCCTTCGGGGCCCCAGGCCTATGGCTACACCTTC.

This clonotype was found a few times. The CDR3 spells CSARDPQATDTQYF. CDR3 nucleotides: TGCAGTGCTAGAGATCCGCAAGCCACAGATACGCAGTATTTT. This chain connects TRBV20-1 to TRBJ2-3; D gene ambiguous. Trimming pared 0 bases from V and 2 bases from J, leaving 9 bases between. This CDR3 region has 14 residues. CDR1 and CDR2 from the germline V gene are DFQATT and SNEGSKA (reference sequence).

This clonotype has more than one count but fewer than ten. As DNA, the CDR3 is TGCGCCAGCAGCCGCAAGGGGACTATAAACACCGGGGAGCTGTTTTTT. Residues: CASSRKGTINTGELFF. V is TRBV5-1 and J is TRBJ2-2; 7 bases align to TRBD2. CDR1 and CDR2 from the germline V gene are SGHRS and YFSETQ. CDR3 length: 16 amino acids. V gave up 4 bases and J gave up 2 bases; unmatched junction bases: 8.

A few counts support this clonotype. The V gene is TRBV20-1, the J gene TRBJ1-5; perhaps TRBD1 as D (6 bases). Germline V gene lookup returns CDR1 DFQATT and CDR2 SNEGSKA (reference sequence). The CDR3 contains 14 residues. V was clipped by 6 bases and J by 4 bases, with 16 bases between them. CDR3 sequence (DNA): TGCAGTGCCCTCAAAGGGGGATTAAATCAGCCCCAGCATTTT. Amino acids: CSALKGGLNQPQHF.

This clonotype was seen more than once but under ten times. The V call is TRBV5-1, the J call TRBJ2-7; 13 bases are shared with TRBD2. The CDR3 loop spans 15 amino acids. The J segment lost 3 bases and the V segment lost 2 bases, leaving 2 bases of the junction unmatched. Per the germline V gene, CDR1 is SGHRS and CDR2 is YFSETQ. CDR3 nucleotide sequence: TGCGCCAGCAGCTTACTAGCGGGAGGGGTCTACGAGCAGTACTTC. Translating it yields CASSLLAGGVYEQYF.

With respect to this clonotype: A much larger clone lies one base from this, so it may be a read error. The rearrangement joins TRBV7-9 to TRBJ1-1, with no clear D. The CDR3 covers 11 residues. Per the germline V gene, CDR1 is SEHNR and CDR2 is FQNEAQ (reference sequence). The CDR3 DNA sequence: TGTGCCAGCAGCCCGGGATTTGAAGTTTTCTTT. Encoded protein: CASSPGFEVFF. Looking up the rest from reference TRBV7-9 and TRBJ1-1 gives the full variable domain: DTGVSQNPRHKITKRGQNVTFRCDPISEHNRLYWYRQTLGQGPEFLTYFQNEAQLEKSRLLSDRFSAERPKGSFSTLEIQRTEQGDSAMYLCASSPGFEVFFGQGTRLTVV.